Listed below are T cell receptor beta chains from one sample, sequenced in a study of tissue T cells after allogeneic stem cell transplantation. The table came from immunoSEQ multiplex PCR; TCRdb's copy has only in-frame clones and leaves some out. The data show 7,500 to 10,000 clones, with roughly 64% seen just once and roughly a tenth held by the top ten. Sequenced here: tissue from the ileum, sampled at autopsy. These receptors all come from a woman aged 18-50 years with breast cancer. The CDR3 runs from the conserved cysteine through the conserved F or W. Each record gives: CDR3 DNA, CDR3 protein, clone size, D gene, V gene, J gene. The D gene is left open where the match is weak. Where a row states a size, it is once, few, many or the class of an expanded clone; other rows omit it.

CDR3nt: TGTGCCAGCAAGCAACAGCAACTTCCCTACGAGCAGTACTTC; CDR3aa: CASKQQQLPYEQYF; abundance: .; d_gene: .; v_gene: TRBV5-4; j_gene: TRBJ2-7
CDR3nt: TGTGCCAGCAGTTTACCAGGCCGGAGCACAGATACGCAGTATTTT; CDR3aa: CASSLPGRSTDTQYF; abundance: .; d_gene: .; v_gene: TRBV28; j_gene: TRBJ2-3
CDR3nt: TGCGCCAGCAGCTGGGCCGGGACTAGCGGAGAGACCCAGTACTTC; CDR3aa: CASSWAGTSGETQYF; abundance: .; d_gene: TRBD2; v_gene: TRBV5-1; j_gene: TRBJ2-5
CDR3nt: TGTGCCAGCAGTTTAACGGTCTCCTACGAGCAGTACTTC; CDR3aa: CASSLTVSYEQYF; abundance: .; d_gene: .; v_gene: TRBV27; j_gene: TRBJ2-7
CDR3nt: TGTGCCAGCAGGAGGGGGGTTTCTTACGAGCAGTACTTC; CDR3aa: CASRRGVSYEQYF; abundance: medium-sized; d_gene: .; v_gene: TRBV19; j_gene: TRBJ2-7
CDR3nt: TGCGCCAGCAGCCAAGTTGTCGGCGCGGGGGGAGAGACCCAGTACTTC; CDR3aa: CASSQVVGAGGETQYF; abundance: .; d_gene: TRBD2; v_gene: TRBV4-1; j_gene: TRBJ2-5
CDR3nt: TGTGCCAGCAGCTTCGAGGGGGGTGAGCAGTTCTTC; CDR3aa: CASSFEGGEQFF; abundance: .; d_gene: .; v_gene: TRBV5-8; j_gene: TRBJ2-1
CDR3nt: TGTGCCAGCAGACCAGAAGTATCAGGGGCCAACGTCCTGACTTTC; CDR3aa: CASRPEVSGANVLTF; abundance: .; d_gene: .; v_gene: TRBV27; j_gene: TRBJ2-6
CDR3nt: TGTGCCAGCCGGGGGGGGTCCTACGAGCAGTACTTC; CDR3aa: CASRGGSYEQYF; abundance: .; d_gene: TRBD2; v_gene: TRBV6-6; j_gene: TRBJ2-7
CDR3nt: TGTGCCAGCAGTTTATCTCCGGCAGTAGCCAAAAACATTCAGTACTTC; CDR3aa: CASSLSPAVAKNIQYF; abundance: .; d_gene: .; v_gene: TRBV27; j_gene: TRBJ2-4
CDR3nt: TGTGCCAGTAGTTATTCTCGGAAATTGAACACTGAAGCTTTCTTT; CDR3aa: CASSYSRKLNTEAFF; abundance: .; d_gene: .; v_gene: TRBV19; j_gene: TRBJ1-1
CDR3nt: TGTGCCAGCAGTTATGTCCAGGGATACGAGCAGTACTTC; CDR3aa: CASSYVQGYEQYF; abundance: .; d_gene: .; v_gene: TRBV6-2/TRBV6-3; j_gene: TRBJ2-7
CDR3nt: TGTGCCAGCAGTTTCTGGCCGGGTGGGGCAGGCCTAGCCTACGAGCAGTACTTC; CDR3aa: CASSFWPGGAGLAYEQYF; abundance: large; d_gene: .; v_gene: TRBV28; j_gene: TRBJ2-7
CDR3nt: TGTGCCAGCTCACCCTCTAACACCCGGGGCAATGAGCAGTTCTTC; CDR3aa: CASSPSNTRGNEQFF; abundance: .; d_gene: .; v_gene: TRBV18; j_gene: TRBJ2-1
CDR3nt: TGCGCCAGCAGCTTGGGCCAGGGGGGTTTGGCTGAAGCTTTCTTT; CDR3aa: CASSLGQGGLAEAFF; abundance: .; d_gene: TRBD1; v_gene: TRBV5-1; j_gene: TRBJ1-1
CDR3nt: TGTGCCAGTAGTATAGCCCACACCCCCTCCTACGAGCAGTACTTC; CDR3aa: CASSIAHTPSYEQYF; abundance: .; d_gene: .; v_gene: TRBV19; j_gene: TRBJ2-7
CDR3nt: TGTGCCAGCAGCCGTAACAGGGGGCGGAGCACCGGGGAGCTGTTTTTT; CDR3aa: CASSRNRGRSTGELFF; abundance: .; d_gene: TRBD1; v_gene: TRBV2; j_gene: TRBJ2-2
CDR3nt: TGTGCCAGCAGTTACTCGACTCCCAGGAACGGGGAGCTGTTTTTT; CDR3aa: CASSYSTPRNGELFF; abundance: once; d_gene: .; v_gene: TRBV6-5; j_gene: TRBJ2-2
CDR3nt: TGTGCCAGCTCTCCCCATCCTAGGGGTGATTCACCCCTCCACTTT; CDR3aa: CASSPHPRGDSPLHF; abundance: medium-sized; d_gene: .; v_gene: TRBV18; j_gene: TRBJ1-6
CDR3nt: TGTGCCAGCAGCTTCCCCTTTTTAGCGGGAGGGCGAAGCACAGATACGCAGTATTTT; CDR3aa: CASSFPFLAGGRSTDTQYF; abundance: .; d_gene: TRBD2; v_gene: TRBV7-2; j_gene: TRBJ2-3
CDR3nt: TGTGCCAGTAGTCAACAGAGTAACACCTACGAGCAGTACTTC; CDR3aa: CASSQQSNTYEQYF; abundance: .; d_gene: .; v_gene: TRBV19; j_gene: TRBJ2-7
CDR3nt: TGTGCCAGTAGAACAGGGCTCGGTGGCTACACCTTC; CDR3aa: CASRTGLGGYTF; abundance: .; d_gene: .; v_gene: TRBV19; j_gene: TRBJ1-2
CDR3nt: TGTGCCAGCAGCTTGGACAGGGATCAGCCCCAGCATTTT; CDR3aa: CASSLDRDQPQHF; abundance: .; d_gene: TRBD1; v_gene: TRBV7-2; j_gene: TRBJ1-5
CDR3nt: TGTGCCACCAGGGAGGGACAGTCGGAACCGAATCAGCCCCAGCATTTT; CDR3aa: CATREGQSEPNQPQHF; abundance: .; d_gene: TRBD1; v_gene: TRBV24-1; j_gene: TRBJ1-5
CDR3nt: TGTGCCAGTAGTATAAATGGGGCAGGCGGCTATGGCTACACCTTC; CDR3aa: CASSINGAGGYGYTF; abundance: .; d_gene: .; v_gene: TRBV19; j_gene: TRBJ1-2
CDR3nt: TGTGCCACCAGTGATTTGGGTCGCTACACCTTC; CDR3aa: CATSDLGRYTF; abundance: .; d_gene: .; v_gene: TRBV24-1; j_gene: TRBJ1-2
CDR3nt: TGCGCCAGCAGCGCCCTAGAGTACAATGAGCAGTTCTTC; CDR3aa: CASSALEYNEQFF; abundance: .; d_gene: .; v_gene: TRBV5-1; j_gene: TRBJ2-1
CDR3nt: TGTGCCAGCTCATCTCTAGCGGGGAACAATGAGCAGTTCTTC; CDR3aa: CASSSLAGNNEQFF; abundance: few; d_gene: TRBD2; v_gene: TRBV18; j_gene: TRBJ2-1
CDR3nt: TGTGCCAGCAGAGTCCAGGTTATGGGCACCGGGGAGCTGTTTTTT; CDR3aa: CASRVQVMGTGELFF; abundance: few; d_gene: .; v_gene: TRBV28; j_gene: TRBJ2-2
CDR3nt: TGCAGTGCCCCTCAGAGGGGGGAAGCTTTCTTT; CDR3aa: CSAPQRGEAFF; abundance: .; d_gene: .; v_gene: TRBV20-1; j_gene: TRBJ1-1
CDR3nt: TGTGCCAGCAGCCCGGGTTCGGGAGCCGCATCCTACGAGCAGTACTTC; CDR3aa: CASSPGSGAASYEQYF; abundance: .; d_gene: .; v_gene: TRBV7-9; j_gene: TRBJ2-7
CDR3nt: TGTGCCAGCAGGTCCCGTGCTGAAGCTTTCTTT; CDR3aa: CASRSRAEAFF; abundance: .; d_gene: .; v_gene: TRBV5-4; j_gene: TRBJ1-1
CDR3nt: TGTGCCAGCAGCTTAGCTGGGGCGAATTCACCCCTCCACTTT; CDR3aa: CASSLAGANSPLHF; abundance: few; d_gene: .; v_gene: TRBV7-9; j_gene: TRBJ1-6
CDR3nt: TGTGCCAGCAGTGAGGGGCTCCAAGCTTTCTTT; CDR3aa: CASSEGLQAFF; abundance: medium-sized; d_gene: .; v_gene: TRBV2; j_gene: TRBJ1-1
CDR3nt: TGTGCCAGCAGCGTTAACCGGGTAGATACGCAGTATTTT; CDR3aa: CASSVNRVDTQYF; abundance: .; d_gene: .; v_gene: TRBV7-2; j_gene: TRBJ2-3
CDR3nt: TGCGCCAGCAGCCGGGCTCCGTTACTCTTCACAGATACGCAGTATTTT; CDR3aa: CASSRAPLLFTDTQYF; abundance: once; d_gene: .; v_gene: TRBV4-3; j_gene: TRBJ2-3
CDR3nt: TGTGCCAGCAGCTTAATGGCTACAGATACGCAGTATTTT; CDR3aa: CASSLMATDTQYF; abundance: .; d_gene: .; v_gene: TRBV7-3; j_gene: TRBJ2-3
CDR3nt: TGCGCCAGCAGCTTGGACAGGGAGGATGGCTACACCTTC; CDR3aa: CASSLDREDGYTF; abundance: .; d_gene: .; v_gene: TRBV5-1; j_gene: TRBJ1-2
CDR3nt: TGTGCCATCAGTGTTAGTAGCGGGGTCAACAATGAGCAGTTCTTC; CDR3aa: CAISVSSGVNNEQFF; abundance: once; d_gene: TRBD2; v_gene: TRBV10-3; j_gene: TRBJ2-1
CDR3nt: TGTGCCAGCAGGCCAGGGGGCCGGGAGCAGTTCTTC; CDR3aa: CASRPGGREQFF; abundance: .; d_gene: TRBD1; v_gene: TRBV6-6; j_gene: TRBJ2-1
CDR3nt: TGTGCCAGTACCACAGCCCCACCACCGCCCTATAGCAATCAGCCCCAGCATTTT; CDR3aa: CASTTAPPPPYSNQPQHF; abundance: .; d_gene: .; v_gene: TRBV19; j_gene: TRBJ1-5